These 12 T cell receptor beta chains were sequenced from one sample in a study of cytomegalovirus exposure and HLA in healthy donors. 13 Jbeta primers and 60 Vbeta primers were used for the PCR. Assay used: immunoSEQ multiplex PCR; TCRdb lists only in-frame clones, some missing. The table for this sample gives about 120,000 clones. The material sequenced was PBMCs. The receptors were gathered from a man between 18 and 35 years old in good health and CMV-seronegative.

The CDR3 protein is CASRTGTGINYGYTF. CDR3 bases: TGTGCCAGCAGAACCGGGACAGGGATCAACTATGGCTACACCTTC. The gene calls are TRBV6-5 and TRBJ1-2; 9 nucleotides agree with TRBD1. This CDR3 comprises 15 residues. Germline assignment: CDR1 MNHEY and CDR2 SVGAGI. After removal of 6 bases from V and 2 bases from J, the junction contained 7 bases not matched to a gene.

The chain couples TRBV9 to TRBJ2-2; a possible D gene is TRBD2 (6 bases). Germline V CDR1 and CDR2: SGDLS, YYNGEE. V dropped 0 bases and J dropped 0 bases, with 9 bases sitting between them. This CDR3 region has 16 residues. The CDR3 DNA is TGTGCCAGCAGCGTAGTACCGGGGGCGAACACCGGGGAGCTGTTTTTT. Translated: CASSVVPGANTGELFF. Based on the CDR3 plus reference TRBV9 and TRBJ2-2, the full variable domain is DSGVTQTPKHLITATGQRVTLRCSPRSGDLSVYWYQQSLDQGLQFLIQYYNGEERAKGNILERFSAQQFPDLHSELNLSSLELGDSALYFCASSVVPGANTGELFFGEGSRLTVL.

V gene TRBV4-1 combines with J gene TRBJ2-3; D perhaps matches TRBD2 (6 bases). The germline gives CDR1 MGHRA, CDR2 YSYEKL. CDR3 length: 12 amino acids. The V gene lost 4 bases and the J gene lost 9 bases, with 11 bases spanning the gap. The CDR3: CASSRVAGTQYF. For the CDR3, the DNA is TGCGCCAGCAGCCGGGTCGCGGGGACGCAGTATTTT.

The CDR3 nucleotides read TGCGCCAGCAGCCAATACGACAGGGAAGAGACCCAGTACTTC. Encoded protein: CASSQYDREETQYF. V gene TRBV4-1 combines with J gene TRBJ2-5, with 7 positions matching TRBD1. The CDR3 spans 14 residues. The ends lost 2 bases at V and 3 bases at J; junction bases unmatched: 3. Germline CDR1 MGHRA, CDR2 YSYEKL.

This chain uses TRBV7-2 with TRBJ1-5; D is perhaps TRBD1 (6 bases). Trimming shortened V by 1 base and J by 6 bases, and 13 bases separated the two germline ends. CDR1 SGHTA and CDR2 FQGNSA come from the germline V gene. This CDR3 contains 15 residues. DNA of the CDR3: TGTGCCAGCAGCTTAGGGTCGGGGGGCAGTCAGCCCCAGCATTTT. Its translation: CASSLGSGGSQPQHF.

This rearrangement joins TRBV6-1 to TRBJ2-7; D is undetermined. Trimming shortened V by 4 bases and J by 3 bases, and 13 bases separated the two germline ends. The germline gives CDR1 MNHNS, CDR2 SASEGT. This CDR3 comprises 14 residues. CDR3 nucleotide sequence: TGTGCCAGCAGTGTTACGCTTCCAGACTACGAGCAGTACTTC. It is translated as CASSVTLPDYEQYF.

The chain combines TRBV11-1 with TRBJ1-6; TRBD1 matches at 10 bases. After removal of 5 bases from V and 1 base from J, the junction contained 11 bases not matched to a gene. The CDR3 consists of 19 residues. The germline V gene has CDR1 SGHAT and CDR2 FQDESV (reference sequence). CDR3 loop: CASSLFGRGQGSYNSPLHF. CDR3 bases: TGTGCCAGCAGCCTCTTCGGTCGGGGACAGGGGTCCTATAATTCACCCCTCCACTTT. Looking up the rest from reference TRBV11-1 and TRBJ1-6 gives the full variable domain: EAEVAQSPRYKITEKSQAVAFWCDPISGHATLYWYRQILGQGPELLVQFQDESVVDDSQLPKDRFSAERLKGVDSTLKIQPAELGDSAMYLCASSLFGRGQGSYNSPLHFGNGTRLTVT.

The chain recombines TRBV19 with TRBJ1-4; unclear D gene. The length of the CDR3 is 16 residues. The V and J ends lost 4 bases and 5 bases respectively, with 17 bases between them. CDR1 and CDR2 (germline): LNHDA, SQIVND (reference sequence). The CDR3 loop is CASSTARPSRNEKLFF. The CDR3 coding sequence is TGTGCCAGTAGTACCGCACGACCATCGAGGAATGAAAAACTGTTTTTT.

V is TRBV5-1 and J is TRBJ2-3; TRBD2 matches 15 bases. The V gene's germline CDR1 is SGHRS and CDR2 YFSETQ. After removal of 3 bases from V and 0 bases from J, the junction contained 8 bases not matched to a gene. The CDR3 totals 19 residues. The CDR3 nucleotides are TGCGCCAGCAGCTCCGGACTAGCGGGAGGGTCGTCTAGCACAGATACGCAGTATTTT. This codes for CASSSGLAGGSSSTDTQYF.

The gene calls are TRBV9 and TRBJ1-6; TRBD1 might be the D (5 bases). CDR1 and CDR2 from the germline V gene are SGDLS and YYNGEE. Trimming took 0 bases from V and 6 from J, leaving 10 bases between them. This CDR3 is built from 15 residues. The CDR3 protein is CASSVGGAVNSPLHF. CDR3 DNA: TGTGCCAGCAGCGTAGGTGGGGCGGTTAATTCACCCCTCCACTTT.

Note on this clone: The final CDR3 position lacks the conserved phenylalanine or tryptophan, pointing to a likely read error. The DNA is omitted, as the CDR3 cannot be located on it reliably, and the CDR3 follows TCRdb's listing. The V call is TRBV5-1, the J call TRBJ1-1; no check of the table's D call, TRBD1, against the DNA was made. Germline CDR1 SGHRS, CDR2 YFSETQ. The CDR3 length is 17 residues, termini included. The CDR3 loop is CASSLTGTGGPVGHRPA.

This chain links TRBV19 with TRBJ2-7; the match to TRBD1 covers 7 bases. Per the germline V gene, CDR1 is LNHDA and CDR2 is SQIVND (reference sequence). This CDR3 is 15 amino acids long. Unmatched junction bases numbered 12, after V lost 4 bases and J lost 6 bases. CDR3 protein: CASSTPTGNTVEQYF. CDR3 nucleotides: TGTGCCAGTAGTACCCCGACAGGGAATACGGTCGAGCAGTACTTC.